This T cell receptor (beta chain) was retrieved from a study of neurological immune-mediated disorders. Study results and caveats: None of the CDR3 amino acid sequences of expanded clones recurred across subjects, suggesting private repertoires in all groups. Whereas HTLV-1-associated myelopathy showed the most TCR clonal expansion, multiple sclerosis showed the least, with levels below those of healthy controls.

This clonotype was found many times. What it binds is unknown. Germline assignment: CDR1 SGDLS and CDR2 YYNGEE. This CDR3 contains 14 residues. The ends were cut back, 2 bases at V and 7 bases at J, with 10 bases in the middle. A single record per CDR3 protein comes from TCRdb applying MiXCR to the 5' RACE reads. Of tens of thousands of distinct CDR3 sequences listed, approximately 14% were seen once; the top ten hold 27%. Where libraries were unsorted, they were derived from 2 million PBMCs stored at -80 degrees C. This TCR was sampled from a woman aged 45 to 65 with HTLV-1-associated myelopathy (HAM/TSP). Sequenced sample: PBMCs. This sequence joins TRBV9 and TRBJ1-6; D possibly corresponds to TRBD1 (5 bases). The CDR3 coding sequence is TGTGCCAGCAGCGTTCGGGGGGAAAATTCACCCCTCCACTTT. It is translated as CASSVRGENSPLHF.